Following are 6 T cell receptor beta chains from one sample sequenced in a study of CD4 T cells in relation to SARS-CoV-2 and coronaviruses. TCRdb's table, derived via immunoSEQ multiplex PCR, lists solely in-frame clones and lacks some. The sample records around 12,000 clones, 70% to 80% being singletons. CD4+ T cells from unexposed donors were obtained before the COVID-19 pandemic (2011-2018). The cells were cultured for approximately ten days before CD4+ T cells were isolated. No antigens are known for them. The source material was CD4+ T cells from PBMCs, cultured in vitro. These receptors were collected from a human donor in good health.

The rearrangement uses TRBV18 and TRBJ2-1, with a possible D match to TRBD2 (6 bases). The CDR3 consists of 16 residues. The germline V gene encodes CDR1 KGHSH and CDR2 LQKENI. The ends were cut back, 3 bases at V and 1 base at J, with 13 bases in the middle. The CDR3 sequence is CASSPQAEGSYNEQFF. In DNA, the CDR3 is TGTGCCAGCTCACCTCAAGCGGAGGGATCCTACAATGAGCAGTTCTTC.

This clone was seen once. The chain couples TRBV25-1 to TRBJ1-4, with 8 bases that match TRBD1. CDR1 is MGHDK, CDR2 SYGVNS, per germline. The CDR3 totals 14 residues. V trimming: 4 bases; J trimming: 5 bases; junction bases outside the gene matches: 3. CDR3 DNA: TGTGCCAGCAGTGGGACAGGGAGGAATGAAAAACTGTTTTTT. This encodes CASSGTGRNEKLFF.

This chain joins TRBV2 and TRBJ2-3; 14 positions match TRBD2. This CDR3 is 17 amino acids long. V lost 5 bases and J lost 0; bases outside the gene matches: 4. Germline loops: CDR1 SNHLY, CDR2 FYNNEI. CDR3 bases: TGTGCCAGCAGTATGGGACTAGCGGGAGCTAGCACAGATACGCAGTATTTT. Its translation: CASSMGLAGASTDTQYF. Drawing the rest from reference TRBV2 and TRBJ2-3, the complete variable domain is EPEVTQTPSHQVTQMGQEVILRCVPISNHLYFYWYRQILGQKVEFLVSFYNNEISEKSEIFDDQFSVERPDGSNFTLKIRSTKLEDSAMYFCASSMGLAGASTDTQYFGPGTRLTVL.

The J gene is TRBJ2-7, the V gene TRBV18, with 11 bases aligning to TRBD2. V shed 2 bases, J shed 9 bases, and the junction held 6 bases outside the gene matches. Germline CDR1 is KGHSH and CDR2 is LQKENI. CDR3 length: 14 residues. The CDR3 region is CASSPGVAGGSQYF. In nucleotides, the CDR3 is TGTGCCAGCTCACCAGGAGTAGCGGGAGGGTCGCAGTACTTC.

V gene TRBV5-4 combines with J gene TRBJ2-7; no clear D gene. Looked up from germline, CDR1 is SGHNT and CDR2 is YYREEE (reference sequence). The CDR3 extends over 12 amino acids. Trimming pared 1 base from V and 6 bases from J, leaving 8 bases between. CDR3 bases: TGTGCCAGCAGCTTGAGGGCGACCGAGCAGTACTTC. Translated: CASSLRATEQYF.

The J gene is TRBJ2-1, the V gene TRBV6-4, with no clear D. The CDR3 loop spans 15 amino acids. Trimming cost V 6 bases and J 2 bases, with 14 bases left between them. Germline V gives CDR1 MRHNA, CDR2 SNTAGT. This CDR3 reads CASSPELGAYNEQFF. The CDR3 DNA reads TGTGCCAGCAGCCCTGAGTTGGGCGCCTACAATGAGCAGTTCTTC.